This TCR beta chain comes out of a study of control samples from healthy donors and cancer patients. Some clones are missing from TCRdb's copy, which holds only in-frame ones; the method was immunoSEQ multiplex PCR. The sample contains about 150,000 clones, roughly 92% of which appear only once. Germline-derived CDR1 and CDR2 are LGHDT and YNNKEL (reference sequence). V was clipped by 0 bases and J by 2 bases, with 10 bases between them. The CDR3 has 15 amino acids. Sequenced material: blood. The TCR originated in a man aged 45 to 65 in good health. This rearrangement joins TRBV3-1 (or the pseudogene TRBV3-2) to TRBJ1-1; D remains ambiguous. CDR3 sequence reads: CASSQEAGFNTEAFF. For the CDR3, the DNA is TGTGCCAGCAGCCAAGAGGCAGGCTTTAACACTGAAGCTTTCTTT.